The TCR beta chain under discussion was sequenced for a study of cytomegalovirus exposure and HLA in healthy donors. Study-wide background: Within the Caucasian-associated ancestry cluster were around 81% of the roughly 400 genotyped donors.

General study points: Highly shared sequence variants in one cluster were likely a sequencing artifact.

At collection, donors were nominally healthy, but unrecorded immune exposures were probable. As for this clone: The antigen is not known.

Vbeta (60) and Jbeta (13) primers were used in the PCR. TCRdb's table, derived via immunoSEQ multiplex PCR, lists solely in-frame clones and lacks some. Its listing shows 200,000 to 250,000 clones. This clonotype was obtained from a girl under 10 years old in good health and CMV-seropositive. Material: PBMCs.

The CDR3 reads CASNLAPSYNEQFF. DNA for the CDR3: TGTGCCAGCAACCTAGCGCCTTCCTACAATGAGCAGTTCTTC. This sequence joins TRBV28 and TRBJ2-1; tentative D call: TRBD2 (6 bases). Trimming removed 7 bases at V and 1 base at J, with 11 bases between. Germline V gene data show CDR1 as MDHEN and CDR2 as SYDVKM. This CDR3 is built from 14 residues.